This paragraph covers one T cell receptor beta chain sequence. The antigen is not known. Other DNA sequences in this sample translate to the same CDR3. CDR3 length: 13 amino acids. V lost 1 base, J lost 3 bases, and 7 bases lay in between. In germline, CDR1 is SNHLY, CDR2 FYNNEI. Only in-frame clones appear in the TCRdb table, and some are missing; sequencing was by immunoSEQ multiplex PCR. The sample carries over 2 million clones, approximately 94% recorded once. The record originates from a study of shared clonotypes between healthy human individuals. Overall study findings and caveats: The small donor group covered limited genetic and exposure diversity.

Positive CCR7 selection of CD45RO-negative cells yielded the naive CD8 cells, and terminally differentiated effector memory CD45RA+ cells were excluded. Sequencing used naive CD8+ T cells sorted from blood. This receptor was taken from a man aged 18 to 29 in good health. V usage is TRBV2 and J usage is TRBJ2-7, with TRBD1 as a possible D gene (5 bases). The CDR3 here is CASSEGQFYEQYF. The DNA for the CDR3 is TGTGCCAGCAGTGAAGGACAGTTCTACGAGCAGTACTTC.